The next 12 T cell receptor beta chains were all read from a single sample in a study of T cell changes during pregnancy in multiple sclerosis (dated by TCRdb to about 2019). Library preparation was by the immunoSEQ multiplex PCR assay. This is the immuneACCESS table as TCRdb keeps it, with only in-frame sequences that have V and J called. A part of the clones is gone; compared with another copy, unresolved V genes explain less than half, and the rest is unexplained. In this sample the table shows 45,000 to 65,000 clones, around 92% of which occur a single time. The top ten constitute around 0.56% of the sample. Sequencing used CD4+ T cells from peripheral blood mononuclear cells, obtained after pregnancy. These receptors originate from a female donor with multiple sclerosis, enrolled in a pregnancy study.

This chain joins TRBV7-3 and TRBJ2-1; 13 nucleotides agree with TRBD2. Germline V gene data show CDR1 as SGHTA and CDR2 as FQGTGA. The CDR3 totals 15 residues. V lost 1 base, J lost 6 bases, and 0 bases stayed unmatched. The CDR3 DNA is TGTGCCAGCAGCTTAAGACTAGCGGGGGGCAATGAGCAGTTCTTC. Protein product: CASSLRLAGGNEQFF.

The gene calls are TRBV6-4 and TRBJ2-1; tentatively, D is TRBD1 (5 bases). CDR3 length equals 13 residues. CDR1 MRHNA and CDR2 SNTAGT come from the germline V gene. V lost 2 bases to trimming and J lost 12 bases, with 14 bases between them. CDR3: CASSDLPGFGQFF. CDR3 in DNA: TGTGCCAGCAGTGACCTACCAGGGTTTGGGCAGTTCTTC.

The chain links TRBV18 to TRBJ1-2, with D perhaps TRBD1 (6 bases). CDR1 is KGHSH, CDR2 LQKENI, per germline. CDR3 length equals 15 residues. V shed 2 bases and J shed 3 bases, with 13 bases lying between them. Written as DNA, the CDR3 is TGTGCCAGCTCACCATCAGGGGCCGGTGACTATGGCTACACCTTC. Protein sequence: CASSPSGAGDYGYTF.

The chain uses TRBV5-6 and TRBJ2-7, with TRBD2 matching 13 bases. The J segment lost 3 bases and the V segment lost 4 bases, leaving 7 bases of the junction unmatched. Germline V gene data show CDR1 as SGHDT and CDR2 as YYEEEE. This CDR3 spans 16 amino acids. The CDR3 protein is CASSQLGLAGNYEQYF. CDR3 bases: TGTGCCAGCAGCCAACTGGGACTAGCGGGAAACTACGAGCAGTACTTC.

V and J are TRBV7-9 and TRBJ2-3; maybe TRBD1 (5 bases). Germline CDR1 is SEHNR and CDR2 is FQNEAQ (reference sequence). The V gene lost 5 bases and the J gene lost 10 bases, with 13 bases spanning the gap. The length of the CDR3 is 12 residues. CDR3 nucleotide sequence: TGTGCCAGCAGCCCAGAGGTCAGGGCGCAGTATTTT. This translates into CASSPEVRAQYF.

This clone was seen only a few times. One junction end does not reproduce the germline sequence, and a read error may be involved. The chain employs TRBV2 and TRBJ2-1; D is uncertain. This CDR3 is 10 amino acids long. The germline V gene has CDR1 SNHLY and CDR2 FYNNEI. Here the CDR3 DNA reads TGTGCGAGCACGGGCAATGAGCAGTTCTTC. This encodes CASTGNEQFF.

The V call is TRBV11-2, the J call TRBJ2-5, with 7 bases lining up with TRBD2. CDR3 length: 13 amino acids. Germline CDR1 reads SGHAT; CDR2 reads FQNNGV. V was clipped by 10 bases and J by 4 bases; unmatched bases: 9. Here the CDR3 reads CATGAGVSETQYF. The CDR3 nucleotides are TGTGCCACCGGTGCGGGAGTTTCAGAGACCCAGTACTTC.

V gene TRBV6-6 combines with J gene TRBJ2-7, with 8 bases fitting TRBD1. Unmatched junction bases numbered 7, after V lost 6 bases and J lost 3 bases. This CDR3 region has 14 residues. Germline CDR1 MNHNY, CDR2 SVGAGI (reference sequence). CDR3 region: CASRTQGTGYEQYF. DNA for the CDR3: TGTGCCAGCAGGACTCAAGGGACAGGCTACGAGCAGTACTTC.

This clone was observed a handful of times. The chain carries TRBV18 and TRBJ2-5; 9 nucleotides align to TRBD1. V shed 5 bases and J 7 bases; nucleotides not matched to a gene: 8. The germline gives CDR1 KGHSH, CDR2 LQKENI. The length of the CDR3 is 14 residues. The CDR3 sequence is CASSSGTGSGTQYF. As DNA, the CDR3 is TGTGCCAGCTCATCCGGGACAGGGTCTGGGACCCAGTACTTC.

V gene TRBV18 combines with J gene TRBJ1-2; D unclear. Germline CDR1 reads KGHSH; CDR2 reads LQKENI. Trimming took 6 bases from V and 1 from J, leaving 15 bases between them. CDR3 length: 15 residues. CDR3 sequence reads: CASSPRREDNYGYTF. The CDR3 DNA reads TGTGCCAGCTCCCCCAGGCGGGAAGATAACTATGGCTACACCTTC.

The rearrangement joins TRBV7-2 to TRBJ2-7; D is unclear. V was cut by 5 bases and J by 1 base, with 18 bases left in between. CDR3 size: 16 residues. Germline V gene sequence: CDR1 SGHTA, CDR2 FQGNSA. CDR3 protein: CASSPRGRILSYEQYF. DNA of the CDR3: TGTGCCAGCAGCCCAAGAGGTCGGATTTTATCCTACGAGCAGTACTTC. Full variable domain (outside the CDR3, taken from reference TRBV7-2 and TRBJ2-7): GAGVSQSPSNKVTEKGKDVELRCDPISGHTALYWYRQSLGQGLEFLIYFQGNSAPDKSGLPSDRFSAERTGGSVSTLTIQRTQQEDSAVYLCASSPRGRILSYEQYFGPGTRLTVT.

This sequence joins TRBV28 and TRBJ1-2, with 7 positions matching TRBD1. The CDR3 consists of 13 residues. CDR1 MDHEN and CDR2 SYDVKM come from the germline V gene. The V and J ends lost 3 bases and 12 bases, in that order; junction bases with no gene match: 10. The CDR3 sequence: CASSLRGTAYNTF. DNA of the CDR3: TGTGCCAGCAGTTTGAGAGGGACAGCCTATAACACCTTC.